Listed here are 18 T cell receptor beta chains from one sample, sequenced in a study of blood T cells in healthy people across ages. For the second PCR, which ran for about 7 to 11 cycles, a sample-barcoded 5' primer and a J-beta primer mix were used. TCRdb processed the 5' RACE reads anew with MiXCR; each CDR3 protein has one entry. In the table there are approximately 800,000 distinct CDR3 sequences, roughly 50% of which are singletons. Sequenced input: blood. These receptors were collected from a man of 80 years or more in good health.

The genes are TRBV5-6 and TRBJ2-4; D could derive from TRBD1 or TRBD2 (5 bases each). The ends were cut back, 4 bases at V and 8 bases at J, with 19 bases in the middle. There are 15 residues in the CDR3. CDR1 SGHDT and CDR2 YYEEEE come from the germline V gene. CDR3 DNA sequence: TGTGCCAGCAGCCTGCTGGGGGTGGGGGTGGACATTCAGTACTTC. It is translated as CASSLLGVGVDIQYF. Looking up the rest from reference TRBV5-6 and TRBJ2-4 gives the full variable domain: DAGVTQSPTHLIKTRGQQVTLRCSPKSGHDTVSWYQQALGQGPQFIFQYYEEEERQRGNFPDRFSGHQFPNYSSELNVNALLLGDSALYLCASSLLGVGVDIQYFGAGTRLSVL.

This clonotype was seen a few times. A junction boundary mismatches the germline segment, possibly from a read error. This chain joins TRBV7-7 and TRBJ2-5; D might be TRBD2 (5 bases). This CDR3 contains 15 residues. Germline assignment: CDR1 SSHAT and CDR2 FNYEAQ (reference sequence). The CDR3 loop is CASSLAFRVGETQYF. CDR3 DNA: TGTGCTAGCAGCTTAGCGTTTCGGGTCGGAGAGACCCAGTACTTC. Filled out from reference TRBV7-7 and TRBJ2-5, the complete variable domain reads GAGVSQSPRYKVTKRGQDVTLRCDPISSHATLYWYQQALGQGPEFLTYFNYEAQPDKSGLPSDRFSAERPEGSISTLTIQRTEQRDSAMYRCASSLAFRVGETQYFGPGTRLLVL.

V is TRBV29-1 and J is TRBJ1-2; a weak D match, TRBD1 (5 bases). V gave up 7 bases and J gave up 7 bases, with 19 bases separating them. Germline values: CDR1 SQVTM, CDR2 ANQGSEA. CDR3 length equals 13 residues. The CDR3 nucleotides are TGCAGCGGGGGACGAGAGGGCCCGGGTGGCTACACCTTC. As protein: CSGGREGPGGYTF.

The J gene is TRBJ2-5, the V gene TRBV12-3 or TRBV12-4, with 10 bases lining up with TRBD1. V shed 7 bases, J shed 2 bases, and the junction held 4 bases outside the gene matches. The CDR3 extends over 14 amino acids. CDR3 in DNA: TGTGCCAGCATCCCGGGACAGGGGCAAGAGACCCAGTACTTC. Translating gives CASIPGQGQETQYF.

This clonotype was seen more than once but under ten times. Since a much larger clone is just one base distant, this may be a read error. The chain uses TRBV20-1 and TRBJ1-1; perhaps TRBD1 as D (6 bases). CDR3 length: 11 residues. Germline V gives CDR1 DFQATT, CDR2 SNEGSKA (reference sequence). V gave up 7 bases and J gave up 4 bases, with 10 bases separating them. The CDR3 DNA sequence: TGCAGTGGAATGGGGGCCACTGAAGCTTTCTTT. Translated, it gives CSGMGATEAFF.

The rearrangement uses TRBV7-9 and TRBJ2-4; 8 bases agree with TRBD1. The J call could be wrong; TRBJ2-7 is a better fit for the DNA end. This CDR3 comprises 13 residues. The germline CDR1 and CDR2 sequences are SEHNR and FQNEAQ (reference sequence). The DNA of the CDR3 is TGTGCCAGCAGTAGGACAGGGATCAACGAGCAGTACTTC. Its translation: CASSRTGINEQYF.

This chain links TRBV24-1 with TRBJ2-4; the match to TRBD1 covers 7 bases. The DNA end is more similar to TRBJ2-7, so the J call may be wrong. Germline values: CDR1 KGHDR, CDR2 SFDVKD. The CDR3 covers 13 residues. The CDR3 nucleotides read TGTGCCACCAGTGACTCTGACAGGGACGAGCAGTACTTC. Its translation: CATSDSDRDEQYF.

This clonotype was picked up a small number of times. The chain uses TRBV28 and TRBJ2-1; TRBD2 matches 9 bases. There are 14 residues in the CDR3. With V trimmed by 6 bases and J by 4 bases, 4 bases remained unmatched. CDR1 MDHEN and CDR2 SYDVKM come from the germline V gene. CDR3 in DNA: TGTGCCAGCAGAACTAGCGGGCGGTACAATGAGCAGTTCTTC. It encodes CASRTSGRYNEQFF.

This clonotype was seen a single time. The chain couples TRBV28 to TRBJ2-7, with 9 bases lining up with TRBD2. The CDR3 loop spans 14 amino acids. V lost 7 bases, J lost 0 bases, and 4 bases stayed unmatched. Germline V gene data show CDR1 as MDHEN and CDR2 as SYDVKM. CDR3 bases: TGTGCCAGCACTGCGGGAGGGAGCTCCTACGAGCAGTACTTC. Translating gives CASTAGGSSYEQYF.

This chain connects TRBV6-6 to TRBJ2-3, with 7 bases matching TRBD1. The CDR3 spans 15 residues. Germline assignment: CDR1 MNHNY and CDR2 SVGAGI (reference sequence). The V segment lost 0 bases and the J segment 1 base; nucleotides outside the gene matches: 1. CDR3 DNA sequence: TGTGCCAGCAGTTACTCCCAGGGGGGCACAGATACGCAGTATTTT. Residues: CASSYSQGGTDTQYF.

V usage is TRBV29-1 and J usage is TRBJ2-5, with D perhaps TRBD2 (5 bases). CDR3 length equals 15 residues. V lost 2 bases and J 11 bases, leaving 24 bases between the germline ends. CDR1 SQVTM and CDR2 ANQGSEA come from the germline V gene. As DNA, the CDR3 is TGCAGCGTTGAATCTTACCAGATCGGTTCGTGGGAGCAGTACTTC. Translation: CSVESYQIGSWEQYF.

The V gene is TRBV10-3, the J gene TRBJ2-1; D not certain. This CDR3 contains 13 residues. V was pared by 6 bases and J by 8 bases, with 14 bases between. In germline, CDR1 is ENHRY, CDR2 SYGVKD. The CDR3 DNA reads as TGTGCCATCAGGGGTGGATTCCTCGATGAGCAGTTCTTC. It specifies CAIRGGFLDEQFF.

This clonotype has ten or more counts. This chain joins TRBV3-1 and TRBJ1-1; D is perhaps TRBD1 (5 bases). V was clipped by 1 base and J by 5 bases, with 5 bases between them. This CDR3 contains 12 residues. Germline values: CDR1 LGHDT, CDR2 YNNKEL (reference sequence). CDR3 nucleotides: TGTGCCAGCAGCCAAGGGGGGACTGAAGCTTTCTTT. It is translated as CASSQGGTEAFF.

This chain connects TRBV21-1 to TRBJ2-1; TRBD1, as called in the table, went unchecked against the DNA. TRBV21-1 is a recognized pseudogene. The CDR3 has 15 amino acids. The CDR3 DNA follows: TGTGCCAGCAGAAACGACAGGGGGCGCGTCAATGAGCAGTTCTTC. It is translated as CASRNDRGRVNEQFF.

The chain carries TRBV29-1 and TRBJ2-3; tentatively, D is TRBD2 (6 bases). Germline V lookup: CDR1 SQVTM, CDR2 ANQGSEA. V shed 6 bases and J shed 14 bases, with 21 bases lying between them. This CDR3 spans 12 amino acids. The CDR3 sequence is CSVRGDPGYAYF. DNA of the CDR3: TGCAGCGTCCGCGGGGACCCTGGATACGCGTATTTT.

This chain uses TRBV28 with TRBJ2-5; a possible D gene is TRBD2 (6 bases). Near its end, the DNA agrees better with TRBJ2-7, so the J call may be wrong. The CDR3 sequence is 15 residues long. The germline V gene encodes CDR1 MDHEN and CDR2 SYDVKM. The CDR3 DNA reads as TGTGCCAGCACATCCTTACAGAGACTAGGGGTCGAGCAGTACTTC. The encoded protein is CASTSLQRLGVEQYF.

In its sample, this clonotype was seen many times. J is TRBJ2-7 and V is TRBV10-3; TRBD2 agrees at 14 bases. The CDR3 sequence is 17 residues long. CDR1 and CDR2 (germline): ENHRY, SYGVKD. Losses at the gene ends were 1 base for V and 4 bases for J; bases not matched to a gene: 6. CDR3 in amino acids: CAISEFPGLAGVYEQYF. DNA of the CDR3: TGTGCCATCAGTGAGTTTCCGGGACTAGCGGGAGTATACGAGCAGTACTTC.

This clonotype was seen a handful of times. The rearrangement joins TRBV6-6 to TRBJ2-1; TRBD2 matches at 8 bases. The V gene end was trimmed by 6 bases and the J gene end by 7 bases; junction bases not matched to a gene: 8. The CDR3 is 14 amino acids. CDR1 MNHNY and CDR2 SVGAGI come from the germline V gene (reference sequence). The chain's CDR3 is CASRSSSGTNEQFF. The CDR3 coding sequence is TGTGCCAGCAGGTCGAGTAGCGGGACTAATGAGCAGTTCTTC.